This T cell receptor (beta chain) was found in a study of T cells in Graves' hyperthyroidism and ophthalmopathy. General study findings and limits: A model of 13 V-J features distinguished ophthalmopathy from stable hyperthyroidism.

Amplified TCR beta CDR3 regions came from RNA transcripts. TCR CDR3 underwent first-round RT-PCR with the HTBI primer set. Using its own MiXCR run on the multiplex PCR reads, TCRdb lists one record per CDR3 protein. The sample records about 520,000 distinct CDR3 sequences, less than 25% being singletons. Stability of Graves' hyperthyroidism was defined as absent ophthalmopathy progression within 18 months. Diagnosis of hyperthyroidism was new in patients aged 18 to 65, and its duration was under 2 months. This clonotype appeared many times. No antigen is known for it. This CDR3 is 12 amino acids long. Looked up from germline, CDR1 is SQVTM and CDR2 is ANQGSEA. Trimming stripped 1 base from V and 8 bases from J, with 11 bases between.

The material sequenced was blood. This clonotype was obtained from a man between 18 and 35 years old with Graves' hyperthyroidism. The chain recombines TRBV29-1 with TRBJ2-5, with a possible D match to TRBD1 (5 bases). The CDR3, as DNA: TGCAGCGTTGAAGGTTGGCAGGGTACCCAGTACTTC. Translation: CSVEGWQGTQYF.